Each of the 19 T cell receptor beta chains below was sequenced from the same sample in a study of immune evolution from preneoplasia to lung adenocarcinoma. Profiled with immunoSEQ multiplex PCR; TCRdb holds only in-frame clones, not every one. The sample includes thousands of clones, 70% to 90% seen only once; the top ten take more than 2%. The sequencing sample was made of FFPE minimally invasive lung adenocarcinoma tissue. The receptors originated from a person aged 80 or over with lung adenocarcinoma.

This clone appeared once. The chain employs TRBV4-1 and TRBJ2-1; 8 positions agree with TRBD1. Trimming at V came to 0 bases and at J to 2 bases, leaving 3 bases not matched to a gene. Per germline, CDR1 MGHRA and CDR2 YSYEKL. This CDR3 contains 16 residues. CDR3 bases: TGCGCCAGCAGCCAAGAAGAACAGGGGGCCTACAATGAGCAGTTCTTC. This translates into CASSQEEQGAYNEQFF.

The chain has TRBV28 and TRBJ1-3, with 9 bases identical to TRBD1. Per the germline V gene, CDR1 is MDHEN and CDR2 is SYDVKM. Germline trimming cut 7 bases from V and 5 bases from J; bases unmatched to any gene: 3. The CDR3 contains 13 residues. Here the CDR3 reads CASTGQGRNTIYF. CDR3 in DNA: TGTGCCAGCACGGGACAGGGAAGAAACACCATATATTTT.

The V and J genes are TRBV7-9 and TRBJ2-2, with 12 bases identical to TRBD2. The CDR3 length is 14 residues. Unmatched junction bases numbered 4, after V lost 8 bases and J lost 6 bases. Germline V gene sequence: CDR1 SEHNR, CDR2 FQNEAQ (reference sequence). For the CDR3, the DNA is TGTGCCAGCCGACTAGCGGGAGACGCCGGGGAGCTGTTTTTT. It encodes CASRLAGDAGELFF.

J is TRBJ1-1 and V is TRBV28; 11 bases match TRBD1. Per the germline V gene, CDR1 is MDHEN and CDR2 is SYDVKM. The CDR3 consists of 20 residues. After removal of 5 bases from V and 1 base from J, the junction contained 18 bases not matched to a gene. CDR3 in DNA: TGTGCCAGCAGTCCAACCCCAGGACAGGGGGCCCCGTCTTGGAACACTGAAGCTTTCTTT. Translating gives CASSPTPGQGAPSWNTEAFF.

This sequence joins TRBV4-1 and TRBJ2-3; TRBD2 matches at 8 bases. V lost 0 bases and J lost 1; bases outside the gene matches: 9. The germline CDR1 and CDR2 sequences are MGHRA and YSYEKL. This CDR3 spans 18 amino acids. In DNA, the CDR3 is TGCGCCAGCAGCCAAGATCAAATAGCGGGGCTTCGCACAGATACGCAGTATTTT. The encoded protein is CASSQDQIAGLRTDTQYF.

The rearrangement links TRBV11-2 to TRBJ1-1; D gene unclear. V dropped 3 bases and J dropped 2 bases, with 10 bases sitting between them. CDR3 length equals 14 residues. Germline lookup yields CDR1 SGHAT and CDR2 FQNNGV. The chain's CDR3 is CASSFNLGNTEAFF. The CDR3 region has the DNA TGTGCCAGCAGCTTTAATTTAGGTAACACTGAAGCTTTCTTT.

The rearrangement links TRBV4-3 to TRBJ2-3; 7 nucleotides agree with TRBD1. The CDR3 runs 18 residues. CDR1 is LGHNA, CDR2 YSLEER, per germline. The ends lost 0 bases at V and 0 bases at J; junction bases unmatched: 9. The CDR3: CASSQDLPTGPSTDTQYF. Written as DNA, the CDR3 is TGCGCCAGCAGCCAAGATCTCCCGACAGGGCCTAGCACAGATACGCAGTATTTT.

Here the CDR3 DNA reads TGCGCCAGCAGACCGCACGACGGGACTAGCGGGATCTATGAGCAGTTCTTC. Its protein product is CASRPHDGTSGIYEQFF. The chain uses TRBV5-1 and TRBJ2-1; 13 bases fit TRBD2. Germline CDR1 SGHRS, CDR2 YFSETQ. The CDR3 is 17 residues long. After removal of 5 bases from V and 8 bases from J, the junction contained 13 bases not matched to a gene.

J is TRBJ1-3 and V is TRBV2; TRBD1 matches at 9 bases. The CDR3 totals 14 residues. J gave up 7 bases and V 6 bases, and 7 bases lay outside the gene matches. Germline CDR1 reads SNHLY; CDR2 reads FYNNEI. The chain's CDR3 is CASRDRGIFNTIYF. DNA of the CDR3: TGTGCCAGCAGGGACAGGGGAATTTTTAACACCATATATTTT. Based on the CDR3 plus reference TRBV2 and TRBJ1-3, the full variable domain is EPEVTQTPSHQVTQMGQEVILRCVPISNHLYFYWYRQILGQKVEFLVSFYNNEISEKSEIFDDQFSVERPDGSNFTLKIRSTKLEDSAMYFCASRDRGIFNTIYFGEGSWLTVV.

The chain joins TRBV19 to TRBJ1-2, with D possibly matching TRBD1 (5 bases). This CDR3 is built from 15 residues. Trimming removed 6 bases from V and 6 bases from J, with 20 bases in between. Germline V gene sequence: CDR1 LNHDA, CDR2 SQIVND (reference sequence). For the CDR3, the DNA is TGTGCCAGTAGCGGACGGGACCGACCGTTCGATGGCTACACCTTC. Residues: CASSGRDRPFDGYTF. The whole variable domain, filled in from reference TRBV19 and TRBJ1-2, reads DGGITQSPKYLFRKEGQNVTLSCEQNLNHDAMYWYRQDPGQGLRLIYYSQIVNDFQKGDIAEGYSVSREKKESFPLTVTSAQKNPTAFYLCASSGRDRPFDGYTFGSGTRLTVV.

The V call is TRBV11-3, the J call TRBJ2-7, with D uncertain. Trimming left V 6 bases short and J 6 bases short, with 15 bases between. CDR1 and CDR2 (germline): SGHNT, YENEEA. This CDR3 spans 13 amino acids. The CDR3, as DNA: TGTGCCAGCAGTAAGGACGCGGTAAGCGAGCAGTACTTC. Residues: CASSKDAVSEQYF. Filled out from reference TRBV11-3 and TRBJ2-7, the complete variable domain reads EAGVVQSPRYKIIEKKQPVAFWCNPISGHNTLYWYLQNLGQGPELLIRYENEEAVDDSQLPKDRFSAERLKGVDSTLKIQPAELGDSAVYLCASSKDAVSEQYFGPGTRLTVT.

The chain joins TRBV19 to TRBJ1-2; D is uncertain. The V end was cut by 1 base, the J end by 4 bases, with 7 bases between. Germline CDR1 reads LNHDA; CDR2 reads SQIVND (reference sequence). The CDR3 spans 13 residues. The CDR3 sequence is CASSIGNPYGYTF. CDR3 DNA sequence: TGTGCCAGTAGTATAGGGAACCCCTATGGCTACACCTTC.

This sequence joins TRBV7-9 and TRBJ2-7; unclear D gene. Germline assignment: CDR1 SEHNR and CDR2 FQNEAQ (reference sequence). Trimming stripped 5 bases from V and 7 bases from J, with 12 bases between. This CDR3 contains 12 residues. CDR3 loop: CASSPALGEQYF. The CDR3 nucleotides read TGTGCCAGCAGCCCCGCGTTGGGGGAGCAGTACTTC.

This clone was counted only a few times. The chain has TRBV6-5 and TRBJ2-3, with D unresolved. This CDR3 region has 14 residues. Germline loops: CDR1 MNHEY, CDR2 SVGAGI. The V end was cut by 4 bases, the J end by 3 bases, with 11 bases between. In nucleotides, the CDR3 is TGTGCCAGCAGTTTGGGGTCCGATACAGATACGCAGTATTTT. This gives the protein CASSLGSDTDTQYF.

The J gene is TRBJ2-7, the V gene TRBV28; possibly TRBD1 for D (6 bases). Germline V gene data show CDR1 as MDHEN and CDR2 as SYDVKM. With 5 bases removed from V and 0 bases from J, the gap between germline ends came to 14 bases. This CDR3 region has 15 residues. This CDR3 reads CASSPHQGNSYEQYF. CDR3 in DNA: TGTGCCAGCAGTCCCCACCAGGGGAACTCCTACGAGCAGTACTTC.

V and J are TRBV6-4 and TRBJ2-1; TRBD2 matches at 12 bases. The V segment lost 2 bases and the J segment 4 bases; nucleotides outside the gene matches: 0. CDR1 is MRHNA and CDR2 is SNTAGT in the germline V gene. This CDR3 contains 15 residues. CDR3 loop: CASSDTSGGYNEQFF. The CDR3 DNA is TGTGCCAGCAGTGACACTAGCGGGGGGTACAATGAGCAGTTCTTC.

The DNA for the CDR3 is TGCGCCAGCAGCCAAGGGACAGGGAAAGAGACCCAGTACTTC. It specifies CASSQGTGKETQYF. The V call is TRBV4-3, the J call TRBJ2-5; 8 bases are a match to TRBD1. The CDR3 is 14 residues long. Per germline, CDR1 LGHNA and CDR2 YSLEER. Losses at the gene ends were 1 base for V and 3 bases for J; bases not matched to a gene: 1.

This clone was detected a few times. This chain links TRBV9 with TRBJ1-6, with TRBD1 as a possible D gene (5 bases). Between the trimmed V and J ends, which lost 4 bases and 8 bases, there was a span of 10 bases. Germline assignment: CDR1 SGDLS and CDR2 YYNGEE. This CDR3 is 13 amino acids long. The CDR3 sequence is CASSRGGDSPLHF. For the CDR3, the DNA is TGTGCCAGCAGCCGTGGGGGAGATTCACCCCTCCACTTT. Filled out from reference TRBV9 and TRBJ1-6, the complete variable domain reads DSGVTQTPKHLITATGQRVTLRCSPRSGDLSVYWYQQSLDQGLQFLIQYYNGEERAKGNILERFSAQQFPDLHSELNLSSLELGDSALYFCASSRGGDSPLHFGNGTRLTVT.

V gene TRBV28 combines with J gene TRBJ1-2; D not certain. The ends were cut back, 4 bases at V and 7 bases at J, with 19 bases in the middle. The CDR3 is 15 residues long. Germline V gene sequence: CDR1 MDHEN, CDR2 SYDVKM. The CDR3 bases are TGTGCCAGCAGTTCCCCCCTGGCAGGTTTAGCTGGCTACACCTTC. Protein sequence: CASSSPLAGLAGYTF.